The source of this TCR beta chain is a study of cytomegalovirus exposure and HLA in healthy donors. As to this clone: Antigen unknown.

Study results and limitations: A link between a missense DCLRE1C variant and TCR beta V- and J-gene trimming emerged from a later analysis. Among the sequence variants, a highly shared cluster was likely an artifact of sequencing. Most TCR sequences were rare, but some public TCRs occurred in many donors.

In the PCR, 60 Vbeta and 13 Jbeta primers were used. Profiled with immunoSEQ multiplex PCR; TCRdb holds only in-frame clones, not every one. The sample yields around 150,000 clones, around 80% seen once. The germline gives CDR1 MDHEN, CDR2 SYDVKM. Trimming removed 5 bases at V and 1 base at J, with 12 bases between. There are 16 residues in the CDR3. The chain joins TRBV28 to TRBJ2-6; perhaps TRBD2 as D (5 bases). The clonotype was recovered from a man aged 25-45 years in good health. Sample: PBMCs. The chain's CDR3 is CASSPPRASGANVLTF. The CDR3 DNA reads TGTGCCAGCAGTCCGCCGCGGGCTTCTGGGGCCAACGTCCTGACTTTC. Variable domain in full (rest from reference TRBV28 and TRBJ2-6): DVKVTQSSRYLVKRTGEKVFLECVQDMDHENMFWYRQDPGLGLRLIYFSYDVKMKEKGDIPEGYSVSREKKERFSLILESASTNQTSMYLCASSPPRASGANVLTFGAGSRLTVL.